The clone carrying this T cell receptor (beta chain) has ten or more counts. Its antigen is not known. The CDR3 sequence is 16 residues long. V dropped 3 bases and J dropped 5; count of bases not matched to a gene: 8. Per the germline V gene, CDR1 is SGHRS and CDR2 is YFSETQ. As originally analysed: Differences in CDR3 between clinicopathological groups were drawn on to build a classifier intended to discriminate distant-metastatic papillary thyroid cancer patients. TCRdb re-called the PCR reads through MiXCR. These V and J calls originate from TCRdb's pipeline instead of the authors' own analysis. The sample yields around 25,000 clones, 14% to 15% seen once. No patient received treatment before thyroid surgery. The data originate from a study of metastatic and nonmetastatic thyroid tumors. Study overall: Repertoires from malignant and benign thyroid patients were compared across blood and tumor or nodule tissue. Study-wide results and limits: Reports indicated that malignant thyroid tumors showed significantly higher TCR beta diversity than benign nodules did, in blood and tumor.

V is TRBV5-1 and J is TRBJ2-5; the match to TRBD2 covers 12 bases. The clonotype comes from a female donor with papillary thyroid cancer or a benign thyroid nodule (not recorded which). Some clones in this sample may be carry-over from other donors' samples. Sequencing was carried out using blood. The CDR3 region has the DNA TGCGCCAGCAGCTCGCCGACTAGCGGGAGTGGTGAGACCCAGTACTTC. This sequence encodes CASSSPTSGSGETQYF.